This T cell receptor (beta chain) was recorded in a study of radiotherapy plus CTLA-4 blockade in lung cancer. CTLA-4 blockade using ipilimumab, together with focal radiation, was received by patients with chemo-refractory metastatic non-small-cell lung cancer. Generated by immunoSEQ multiplex PCR, the TCRdb table keeps only in-frame clones and is missing some. The data contain nearly 110,000 clones, roughly 84% of them singletons. J was trimmed by 5 bases and V by 5 bases; bases with no gene match: 7. Germline assignment: CDR1 MNHEY and CDR2 SMNVEV (reference sequence). There are 15 residues in the CDR3.

This chain joins TRBV27 and TRBJ1-4, with 8 positions matching TRBD1. This receptor was obtained from a human donor with non-small cell lung cancer that progressed on radiotherapy plus ipilimumab. Some clones in this sample may be carry-over from other donors' samples. The sequenced sample was peripheral blood, obtained from a patient treated with radiotherapy plus ipilimumab. CDR3 nucleotide sequence: TGTGCCAGCAGTCCCATTAGGGACAGGAATGAAAAACTGTTTTTT. It translates to CASSPIRDRNEKLFF.